The next 23 T cell receptor beta chains were all read from a single sample in a study of blood T cell repertoires in COVID-19. The data were produced by immunoSEQ multiplex PCR, yet TCRdb's version contains in-frame clones alone and is incomplete. Found here are fewer than 300,000 clones, just over 85% of them singletons; the top ten hold more than 9%. The specimen sequenced was peripheral blood. The receptors here all came from a man aged 50-59 years with COVID-19, enrolled during active disease.

The chain couples TRBV2 to TRBJ1-1; no definite D call. The CDR3 is 12 residues long. Germline loops: CDR1 SNHLY, CDR2 FYNNEI. V lost 0 bases to trimming and J lost 10 bases, with 9 bases between them. This CDR3 reads CASSEALRGAFF. CDR3 coding DNA: TGTGCCAGCAGTGAAGCGCTCCGGGGAGCTTTCTTT.

This clone has just a few counts. V and J are TRBV5-1 and TRBJ2-7, with D tentatively TRBD2 (6 bases). The germline gives CDR1 SGHRS, CDR2 YFSETQ. This CDR3 region has 15 residues. V was pared by 0 bases and J by 1 base, with 11 bases between. The CDR3 reads CASSLASGRSYEQYF. The DNA of the CDR3 is TGCGCCAGCAGCTTGGCGTCAGGGAGGTCCTACGAGCAGTACTTC.

V gene TRBV10-3 combines with J gene TRBJ1-2; maybe TRBD1 (6 bases). From germline, CDR1 is ENHRY and CDR2 SYGVKD. The CDR3 length is 15 residues. Trimming left V 7 bases short and J 6 bases short, with 21 bases between. CDR3 in amino acids: CAITTQEQGFDGYTF. The CDR3, as DNA: TGTGCCATCACAACCCAAGAACAGGGTTTTGATGGCTACACCTTC.

The V gene is TRBV6-5, the J gene TRBJ2-3, with D perhaps TRBD1 (5 bases). The CDR3 is 15 residues long. Trimming stripped 6 bases from V and 1 base from J, with 14 bases between. Germline values: CDR1 MNHEY, CDR2 SVGAGI. DNA of the CDR3: TGTGCCAGCAGCGTAGGGGTCAAGGGCACAGATACGCAGTATTTT. It translates to CASSVGVKGTDTQYF.

The chain combines TRBV6-5 with TRBJ1-2; TRBD1 matches 7 bases. J was trimmed by 6 bases and V by 5 bases; bases with no gene match: 9. This CDR3 contains 14 residues. In germline, CDR1 is MNHEY, CDR2 SVGAGI. The chain's CDR3 is CASSIDREKNGYTF. The CDR3 DNA sequence: TGTGCCAGCAGTATAGACAGGGAGAAGAATGGCTACACCTTC.

The CDR3 is CASRTQMDRGHEQYF. The CDR3 coding sequence is TGTGCCAGCAGGACCCAAATGGACAGGGGGCACGAGCAGTACTTC. The V and J genes are TRBV6-5 and TRBJ2-7, with TRBD1 matching over 11 bases. V shed 6 bases, J shed 5 bases, and the junction held 9 bases outside the gene matches. The CDR3 totals 15 residues. Germline CDR1 and CDR2: MNHEY and SVGAGI.

The rearrangement joins TRBV11-2 to TRBJ1-4, with D perhaps TRBD1 (5 bases). V shed 1 base and J shed 6 bases, with 6 bases lying between them. The CDR3 sequence is 13 residues long. From germline, CDR1 is SGHAT and CDR2 FQNNGV. This CDR3 is CASSLAQDEKLFF. The CDR3 bases are TGTGCCAGCAGCTTAGCACAGGATGAAAAACTGTTTTTT. The variable domain in full, completed from reference TRBV11-2 and TRBJ1-4, reads EAGVAQSPRYKIIEKRQSVAFWCNPISGHATLYWYQQILGQGPKLLIQFQNNGVVDDSQLPKDRFSAERLKGVDSTLKIQPAKLEDSAVYLCASSLAQDEKLFFGSGTQLSVL.

In its sample, this clone was seen once. V and J are TRBV19 and TRBJ1-1; perhaps TRBD1 as D (6 bases). Germline CDR1 and CDR2: LNHDA and SQIVND (reference sequence). Trimming left V 3 bases short and J 1 base short, with 6 bases between. This CDR3 comprises 13 residues. DNA for the CDR3: TGTGCCAGTAGTATGGGACAGAACACTGAAGCTTTCTTT. This translates into CASSMGQNTEAFF.

This sequence joins TRBV14 and TRBJ1-6; possible D gene TRBD1, 5 bases. The CDR3 has 15 residues. Germline CDR1 reads SGHDN; CDR2 reads FVKESK. Trimming took off 3 bases at V and 0 bases at J, with 6 bases between the two ends. The CDR3 DNA sequence: TGTGCCAGCAGCCAGGGGGGCTCCTATAATTCACCCCTCCACTTT. Its translation: CASSQGGSYNSPLHF.

The gene calls are TRBV28 and TRBJ1-2, with TRBD1 matching 8 bases. CDR3 length: 16 residues. Trimming cost V 5 bases and J 0 bases; bases outside gene matches: 8. The germline V gene encodes CDR1 MDHEN and CDR2 SYDVKM. CDR3 residues: CASSGLGQASNYGYTF. The CDR3 bases are TGTGCCAGCAGTGGACTGGGACAGGCCTCTAACTATGGCTACACCTTC.

The chain has TRBV2 and TRBJ2-7; D might be TRBD2 (5 bases). V shed 0 bases and J shed 7 bases, with 13 bases lying between them. The length of the CDR3 is 14 residues. In germline, CDR1 is SNHLY, CDR2 FYNNEI. This CDR3 is CASSEAGVVREQYF. The CDR3 DNA reads TGTGCCAGCAGTGAAGCCGGGGTGGTTAGGGAGCAGTACTTC.

CDR3 DNA: TGTGCCAGCAGTTTGCGGGGGGAAGTCTACGAGCAGTACTTC. Its translation is CASSLRGEVYEQYF. The chain combines TRBV28 with TRBJ2-7; TRBD2 aligns across 8 bases. The V gene end was trimmed by 3 bases and the J gene end by 3 bases; junction bases not matched to a gene: 4. The germline CDR1 and CDR2 sequences are MDHEN and SYDVKM. There are 14 residues in the CDR3.

The chain combines TRBV12-5 with TRBJ1-2; TRBD1 might be the D (5 bases). This CDR3 contains 13 residues. Trimming removed 0 bases at V and 6 bases at J, with 8 bases between. CDR1 is LGHNT, CDR2 FRNRAP, per germline. The CDR3 region has the DNA TGTGCTAGTGGTTTGGTACTGACAGATGGCTACACCTTC. It is translated as CASGLVLTDGYTF.

The chain is built from TRBV14 and TRBJ2-7, with D possibly TRBD2 on 6 matching bases. Trimming removed 4 bases from V and 6 bases from J, with 25 bases in between. Germline V gene lookup returns CDR1 SGHDN and CDR2 FVKESK. CDR3 length: 17 residues. The CDR3 bases are TGTGCCAGCAGCCCTCCTTTCGGCCACGTGGGAGGTGGCGAGCAGTACTTC. It is translated as CASSPPFGHVGGGEQYF.

The chain carries TRBV28 and TRBJ1-6; possibly TRBD1 for D (5 bases). Germline loops: CDR1 MDHEN, CDR2 SYDVKM. The CDR3 loop spans 12 amino acids. Trimming left V 11 bases short and J 7 bases short, with 12 bases between. CDR3 sequence: CAARAPNSPLHF. CDR3 nucleotides: TGTGCCGCCAGGGCCCCCAATTCACCCCTCCACTTT.

The rearrangement uses TRBV4-3 and TRBJ2-3; D is ambiguous. Germline loops: CDR1 LGHNA, CDR2 YSLEER. The CDR3 is 16 residues long. Trimming pared 2 bases from V and 0 bases from J, leaving 12 bases between. CDR3 nucleotides: TGCGCCAGCAGCCAACTTCGTAGCAAGAGCACAGATACGCAGTATTTT. Protein product: CASSQLRSKSTDTQYF.

This clone has just one count. The chain has TRBV9 and TRBJ2-5; TRBD2 aligns across 7 bases. Germline V gives CDR1 SGDLS, CDR2 YYNGEE. The CDR3 totals 14 residues. Trimming removed 0 bases from V and 3 bases from J; junction bases left unmatched: 2. The CDR3 sequence: CASSVGLAEETQYF. The CDR3 region has the DNA TGTGCCAGCAGCGTAGGCCTAGCGGAAGAGACCCAGTACTTC.

This clone was picked up one time. This rearrangement joins TRBV6-5 to TRBJ1-6; 10 nucleotides line up with TRBD1. Trimming took 5 bases from V and 9 from J; bases not matched to a gene: 4. This CDR3 comprises 14 residues. CDR1 is MNHEY, CDR2 SVGAGI, per germline. The chain's CDR3 is CASSHRQGASPLHF. CDR3 in DNA: TGTGCCAGCAGTCACCGACAGGGGGCTTCACCCCTCCACTTT.

DNA of the CDR3: TGTGCCAGCAGTTTGAGGCGCGGTTCACCCCTCCACTTT. Its protein product is CASSLRRGSPLHF. The chain links TRBV27 to TRBJ1-6, with D hard to call. V was clipped by 3 bases and J by 9 bases, with 9 bases between them. Germline loops: CDR1 MNHEY, CDR2 SMNVEV (reference sequence). The CDR3 spans 13 residues.

In this sample, this clone turned up once. The gene calls are TRBV5-6 and TRBJ2-3, with TRBD1 identical over 8 bases. The CDR3 runs 16 residues. J lost 2 bases, V lost 0 bases, and 5 bases had no gene match. CDR1 and CDR2 (germline): SGHDT, YYEEEE. The chain's CDR3 is CASSLASRGHTDTQYF. CDR3 nucleotide sequence: TGTGCCAGCAGCTTGGCGTCCAGGGGGCACACAGATACGCAGTATTTT.

Points on this clone: A junction boundary mismatches the germline segment, possibly from a read error. J is TRBJ1-6 and V is TRBV28; 8 positions match TRBD1. This CDR3 is 16 amino acids long. Germline CDR1 reads MDHEN; CDR2 reads SYDVKM. CDR3 region: CASSPPTGGGRSPPHF. CDR3 sequence (DNA): TGTGCCAGCAGTCCACCCACAGGGGGGGGTAGGTCCCCCCCCCACTTT.

This clone has a single count. This chain joins TRBV28 and TRBJ1-2; tentative D call: TRBD1 (5 bases). This CDR3 contains 14 residues. Trimming pared 4 bases from V and 0 bases from J, leaving 9 bases between. CDR1 is MDHEN and CDR2 is SYDVKM in the germline V gene. The CDR3 is CASSSPGPNYGYTF. DNA for the CDR3: TGTGCCAGCAGTTCTCCAGGGCCTAACTATGGCTACACCTTC.

The chain links TRBV7-6 to TRBJ2-7, with 7 bases aligning to TRBD2. V lost 5 bases to trimming and J lost 5 bases; unmatched junction nucleotides: 12. Germline-derived CDR1 and CDR2 are SGHVS and FNYEAQ. This CDR3 has 15 residues. CDR3 DNA: TGTGCCAGCAGCGCCCGGTCGCGGGAGTTCCACGAGCAGTACTTC. Its protein is CASSARSREFHEQYF.